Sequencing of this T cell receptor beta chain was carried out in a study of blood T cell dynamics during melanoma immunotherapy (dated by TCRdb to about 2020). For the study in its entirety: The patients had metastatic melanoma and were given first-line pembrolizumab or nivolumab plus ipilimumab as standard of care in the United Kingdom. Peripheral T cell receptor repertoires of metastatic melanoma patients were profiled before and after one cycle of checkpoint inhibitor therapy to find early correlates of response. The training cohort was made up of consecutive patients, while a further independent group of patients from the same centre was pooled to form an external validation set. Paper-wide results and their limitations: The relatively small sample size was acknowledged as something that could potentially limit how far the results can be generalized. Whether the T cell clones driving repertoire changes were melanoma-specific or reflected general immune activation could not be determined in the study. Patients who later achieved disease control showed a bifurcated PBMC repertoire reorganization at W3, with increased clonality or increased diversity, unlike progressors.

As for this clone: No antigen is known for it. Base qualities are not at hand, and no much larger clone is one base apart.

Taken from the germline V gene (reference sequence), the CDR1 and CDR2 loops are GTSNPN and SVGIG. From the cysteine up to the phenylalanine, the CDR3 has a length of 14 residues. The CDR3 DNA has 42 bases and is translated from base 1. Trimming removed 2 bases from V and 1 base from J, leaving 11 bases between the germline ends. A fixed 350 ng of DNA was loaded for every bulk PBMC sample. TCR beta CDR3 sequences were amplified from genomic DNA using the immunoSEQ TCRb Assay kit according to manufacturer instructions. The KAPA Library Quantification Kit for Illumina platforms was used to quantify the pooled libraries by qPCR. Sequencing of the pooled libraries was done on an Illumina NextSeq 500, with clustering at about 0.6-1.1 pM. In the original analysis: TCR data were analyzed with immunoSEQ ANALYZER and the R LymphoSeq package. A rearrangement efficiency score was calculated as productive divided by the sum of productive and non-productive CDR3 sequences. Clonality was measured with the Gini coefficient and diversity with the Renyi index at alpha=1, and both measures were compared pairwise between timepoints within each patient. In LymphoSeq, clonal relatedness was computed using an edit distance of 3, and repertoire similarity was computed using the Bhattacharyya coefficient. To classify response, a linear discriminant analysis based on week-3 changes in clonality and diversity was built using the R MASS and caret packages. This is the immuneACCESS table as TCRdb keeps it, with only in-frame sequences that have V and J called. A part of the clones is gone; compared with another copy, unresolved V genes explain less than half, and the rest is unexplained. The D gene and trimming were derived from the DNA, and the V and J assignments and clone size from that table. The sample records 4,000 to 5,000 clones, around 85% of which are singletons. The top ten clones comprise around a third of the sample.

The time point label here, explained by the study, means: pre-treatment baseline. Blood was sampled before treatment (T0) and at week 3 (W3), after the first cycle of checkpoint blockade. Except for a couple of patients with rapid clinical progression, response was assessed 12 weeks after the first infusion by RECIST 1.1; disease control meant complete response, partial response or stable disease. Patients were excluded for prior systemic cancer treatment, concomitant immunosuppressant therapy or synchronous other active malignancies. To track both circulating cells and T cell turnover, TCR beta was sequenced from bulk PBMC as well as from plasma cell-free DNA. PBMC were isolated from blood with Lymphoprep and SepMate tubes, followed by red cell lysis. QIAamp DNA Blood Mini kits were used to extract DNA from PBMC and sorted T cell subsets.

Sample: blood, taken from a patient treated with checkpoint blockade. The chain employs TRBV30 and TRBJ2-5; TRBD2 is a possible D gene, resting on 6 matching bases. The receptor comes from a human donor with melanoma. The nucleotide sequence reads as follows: TGTGCCTGGAGTAGAGTGGGGGGCCAAGAGACCCAGTACTTC. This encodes CAWSRVGGQETQYF.